This T cell receptor (beta chain) was recorded in a study of T cell repertoires in cytomegalovirus infection (dated by TCRdb to the late 2010s). Study-level background: The HLA type of each donor mattered for the analysis, because public TCR beta signatures pointed to carriage of CMV infection along with the matching HLA type.

Sequenced using an Illumina HiSeq 1500. Clones were called with MiXCR by TCRdb after fastp trimmed the public reads at Q25, and only in-frame beta chains were retained. Rows are combined by CDR3 protein, so each entry shows the most common genes and DNA. This sample has 200,000 to 300,000 distinct CDR3 sequences in its table, and around an eighth of those were observed once. 1.5% to 2% of the sample is in the top ten clones. Points the paper makes about the study in general: In both this cohort and an independent cohort of some 370 donors, the cumulative frequency of public TCR beta family members distinguished carriers of CMV infection plus the relevant HLA type. In the ex vivo response, HLA-C-restricted CMV-specific TCR beta clonotypes were dominant, and in two of eight donors the single most frequent clonotype came from this HLA-C-restricted group.

The sample holds many counts of this clonotype. No antigen is known for it. Base qualities are not recorded, but no much larger clone differs from it by a single base. Sequences were obtained from PBMCs. The receptor was derived from a human donor in good health (CMV status not recorded). Some clones in this sample may be carry-over from other donors' samples.

The DNA sequence is as follows: TGTGCCAGCAGCTTAGAGAGGGATCAGCCCCAGCATTTT. This yields the protein CASSLERDQPQHF. The chain joins TRBV7-2 to TRBJ1-5; the D gene cannot be resolved reliably. The cysteine opens and the phenylalanine closes a CDR3 of 13 amino acids. Solely the CDR3 DNA is kept, with 39 bases framed from the first base. Trimming costs V 1 base and J 5 bases, and their ends lie 6 bases apart. CDR1 and CDR2, looked up from the germline V gene, are SGHTA and FQGNSA.